The rows below give T cell receptor beta chains drawn from one sample of a study of shared clonotypes between healthy human individuals. The data were produced by immunoSEQ multiplex PCR, yet TCRdb's version contains in-frame clones alone and is incomplete. The data contain around 500,000 clones, around 79% of them singletons. Source material: PBMCs. These receptors originate from a middle-aged woman in good health. Some clones in this sample may be carry-over from other donors' samples. Each CDR3 is given with its conserved first and last residue. The D gene is left open where the match is weak. Clone size is not always given. Where it is, it says once, few, many or a class for expanded clones.

J gene | V gene | clone size | D gene | CDR3 protein | CDR3 DNA
TRBJ1-1 | TRBV5-8 | - | - | CASSPETGNTEAFF | TGTGCCAGCAGCCCTGAGACAGGGAACACTGAAGCTTTCTTT
TRBJ2-1 | TRBV4-3 | once | - | CASSQVKLRRGYNEQFF | TGCGCCAGCAGCCAAGTGAAATTGCGGAGGGGTTACAATGAGCAGTTCTTC
TRBJ2-1 | TRBV7-2 | - | - | CATLKRGEGEQFF | TGTGCCACCCTAAAGAGGGGGGAGGGGGAGCAGTTCTTC
TRBJ1-2 | TRBV19 | - | TRBD1 | CASSTGQGTDYGYTF | TGTGCCAGTAGTACCGGACAGGGCACCGACTATGGCTACACCTTC
TRBJ2-1 | TRBV7-9 | - | TRBD2 | CASSATSGGWDEQFF | TGTGCCAGCAGCGCGACTAGCGGGGGATGGGATGAGCAGTTCTTC
TRBJ1-2 | TRBV10-3 | - | TRBD1 | CAISGQGATYGYTF | TGTGCCATCAGCGGACAGGGGGCCACCTATGGCTACACCTTC
TRBJ2-7 | TRBV4-3 | - | - | CASSQDRRGYEQYF | TGCGCCAGCAGCCAAGATCGTCGGGGATACGAGCAGTACTTC
TRBJ2-1 | TRBV9 | many | - | CASSVAERFPYNEQFF | TGTGCCAGCAGCGTAGCGGAGCGGTTTCCCTACAATGAGCAGTTCTTC
TRBJ2-3 | TRBV29-1 | few | TRBD2 | CSVAGGPGVADTQYF | TGCAGCGTGGCGGGAGGGCCGGGGGTTGCAGATACGCAGTATTTT
TRBJ2-3 | TRBV19 | - | - | CASRGGGADTQYF | TGTGCCAGTAGGGGTGGTGGGGCAGATACGCAGTATTTT
TRBJ1-2 | TRBV4-2 | - | - | CASSQDGADTNYGYTF | TGTGCCAGCAGCCAAGATGGGGCAGATACTAACTATGGCTACACCTTC
TRBJ1-2 | TRBV5-1 | - | - | CASSLDGGQYGYTF | TGCGCCAGCAGCTTGGATGGAGGGCAGTATGGCTACACCTTC
TRBJ2-1 | TRBV27 | - | TRBD1 | CASSRQGGNEQFF | TGTGCCAGCTCGCGACAGGGGGGGAATGAGCAGTTCTTC
TRBJ1-5 | TRBV7-2 | - | - | CASSSRAGGDQPQHF | TGTGCCAGCAGCTCCAGGGCCGGCGGGGATCAGCCCCAGCATTTT
TRBJ2-1 | TRBV5-4 | - | - | CASSFLADPRAEQFF | TGTGCCAGCAGCTTCTTAGCGGATCCGCGCGCTGAGCAGTTCTTC
TRBJ2-7 | TRBV10-3 | - | TRBD2 | CAIGPGTSGYEQYF | TGTGCCATCGGTCCCGGGACTAGCGGCTACGAGCAGTACTTC
TRBJ1-5 | TRBV4-2 | many | - | CASSQEFWGNQPQHF | TGTGCCAGCAGCCAAGAGTTTTGGGGCAATCAGCCCCAGCATTTT
TRBJ2-1 | TRBV11-3 | - | TRBD2 | CASSLGTSGYNEQFF | TGTGCCAGCAGCTTGGGGACTAGCGGTTACAATGAGCAGTTCTTC
TRBJ2-1 | TRBV5-1 | - | - | CASSLGLQYNEQFF | TGCGCCAGCAGCTTAGGCCTACAGTACAATGAGCAGTTCTTC
TRBJ2-3 | TRBV5-4 | - | - | CASRQGLTRTDTQYF | TGTGCCAGCAGACAGGGACTTACGAGGACAGATACGCAGTATTTT
TRBJ2-1 | TRBV29-1 | - | - | CSVDGYNEQFF | TGCAGCGTTGATGGATACAATGAGCAGTTCTTC
TRBJ1-1 | TRBV28 | once | - | CASSLSGVGAEAFF | TGTGCCAGCAGTTTGTCGGGCGTTGGGGCTGAAGCTTTCTTT
TRBJ2-1 | TRBV7-2 | - | - | CASSPEHSYNEQFF | TGTGCCAGCAGCCCAGAACACTCCTACAATGAGCAGTTCTTC
TRBJ2-7 | TRBV5-4 | - | TRBD1 | CASSLGGQGDSYEQYF | TGTGCCAGCAGCTTGGGGGGACAGGGGGACTCCTACGAGCAGTACTTC
TRBJ2-2 | TRBV28 | few | TRBD1 | CASSTRDRLGGELFF | TGTGCCAGCAGTACCCGGGACAGACTGGGCGGGGAGCTGTTTTTT
TRBJ2-3 | TRBV18 | once | - | CASSPQVGTDTQYF | TGTGCCAGCTCACCACAGGTGGGCACAGATACGCAGTATTTT
TRBJ2-3 | TRBV6-4 | - | - | CASSVLGGRTDTQYF | TGTGCCAGCAGTGTACTCGGGGGGCGCACAGATACGCAGTATTTT
TRBJ1-1 | TRBV10-3 | - | TRBD1 | CATTGDDTEAFF | TGTGCCACCACAGGGGACGACACTGAAGCTTTCTTT
TRBJ2-3 | TRBV27 | - | TRBD2 | CASSRFLAGVPFEKTDTQYF | TGTGCCAGCAGTAGGTTCCTAGCGGGAGTCCCCTTCGAAAAGACAGATACGCAGTATTTT
TRBJ2-5 | TRBV5-1 | - | - | CASSLTGYQETQYF | TGCGCCAGCAGCTTGACAGGATATCAAGAGACCCAGTACTTC
TRBJ2-3 | TRBV5-1 | - | - | CASSLALGTYTDTQYF | TGCGCCAGCAGCTTGGCCCTTGGGACTTACACAGATACGCAGTATTTT
TRBJ2-3 | TRBV7-9 | few | TRBD2 | CASSTTGLAGWGRDTQYF | TGTGCCAGCAGCACCACGGGACTAGCGGGATGGGGCAGAGATACGCAGTATTTT
TRBJ2-7 | TRBV28 | once | - | CASSSGTPSYEQYF | TGTGCCAGCAGTTCTGGGACCCCTTCCTACGAGCAGTACTTC
TRBJ2-1 | TRBV5-1 | - | - | CASSLSFDNEQFF | TGCGCCAGCAGCTTGTCTTTCGACAATGAGCAGTTCTTC
TRBJ1-2 | TRBV29-1 | - | - | CSAATGWVYGYTF | TGCAGCGCCGCAACAGGGTGGGTCTATGGCTACACCTTC
TRBJ2-1 | TRBV7-8 | - | TRBD1 | CASSLEFRGLASYNEQFF | TGTGCCAGCAGCTTAGAGTTCAGGGGGCTCGCTTCGTACAATGAGCAGTTCTTC
TRBJ2-7 | TRBV19 | - | - | CASSTGIYYEQYF | TGTGCCAGTAGTACTGGGATTTACTACGAGCAGTACTTC
TRBJ2-1 | TRBV6-4 | - | TRBD2 | CASSDSAREGPYNEQFF | TGTGCCAGCAGTGACTCTGCTCGGGAGGGCCCCTACAATGAGCAGTTCTTC
TRBJ2-2 | TRBV18 | - | TRBD1 | CASSPGTGVFGELFF | TGTGCCAGCTCACCTGGGACAGGGGTTTTCGGGGAGCTGTTTTTT
TRBJ2-3 | TRBV15 | - | TRBD2 | CATSRGGTSGTDTQYF | TGTGCCACCAGCAGAGGAGGAACTAGCGGAACAGATACGCAGTATTTT
TRBJ2-7 | TRBV4-1 | - | - | CASSQTDLPSYEQYF | TGCGCCAGCAGCCAGACTGACTTACCTTCCTACGAGCAGTACTTC
TRBJ1-2 | TRBV7-8 | - | TRBD1 | CASSSGQFGYTF | TGTGCCAGCAGCTCGGGACAGTTTGGCTACACCTTC
TRBJ2-1 | TRBV30 | - | - | CAWSVIRDYNEQFF | TGTGCCTGGAGTGTAATCCGGGACTACAATGAGCAGTTCTTC
TRBJ2-7 | TRBV25-1 | - | - | CASSGREWTYEQYF | TGTGCCAGCAGTGGTAGGGAATGGACCTACGAGCAGTACTTC
TRBJ2-4 | TRBV2 | - | TRBD2 | CATRDYKNIQYF | TGTGCCACTAGGGACTACAAAAACATTCAGTACTTC
TRBJ2-5 | TRBV27 | - | TRBD2 | CASSHLAGRETQYF | TGTGCCAGCAGTCACCTAGCGGGACGGGAGACCCAGTACTTC
TRBJ2-2 | TRBV27 | - | TRBD2 | CASSLRRESGELFF | TGTGCCAGCAGTTTAAGGCGGGAGAGCGGGGAGCTGTTTTTT
TRBJ2-7 | TRBV30 | - | - | CAWSPPGGGEQYF | TGTGCCTGGAGTCCGCCTGGGGGCGGCGAGCAGTACTTC
TRBJ2-7 | TRBV7-6 | - | - | CASSLQDEQYF | TGTGCCAGCAGCTTACAGGACGAGCAGTACTTC